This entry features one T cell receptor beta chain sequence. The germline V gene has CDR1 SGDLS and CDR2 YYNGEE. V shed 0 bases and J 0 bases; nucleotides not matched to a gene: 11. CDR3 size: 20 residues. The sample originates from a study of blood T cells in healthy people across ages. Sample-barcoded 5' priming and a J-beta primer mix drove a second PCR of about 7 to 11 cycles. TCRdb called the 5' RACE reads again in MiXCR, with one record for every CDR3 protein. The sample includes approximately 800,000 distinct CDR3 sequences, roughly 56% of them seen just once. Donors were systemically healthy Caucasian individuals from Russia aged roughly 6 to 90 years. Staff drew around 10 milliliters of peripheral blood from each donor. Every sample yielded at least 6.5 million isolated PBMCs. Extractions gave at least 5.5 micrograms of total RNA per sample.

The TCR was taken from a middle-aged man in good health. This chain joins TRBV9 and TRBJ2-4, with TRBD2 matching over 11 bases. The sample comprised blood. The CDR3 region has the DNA TGTGCCAGCAGCGTAGCTACTGGGACTAGCGGAACTTTAGCCAAAAACATTCAGTACTTC. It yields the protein CASSVATGTSGTLAKNIQYF.